This T cell receptor beta chain was documented in a study of shared clonotypes between healthy human individuals. Study outcomes and limitations: Of the naive CD4 clonotypes, roughly 5% were shared across a few donors.

The germline gives CDR1 MRHNA, CDR2 SNTAGT. CDR3 length equals 17 residues. Trimming cost V 2 bases and J 2 bases; bases outside gene matches: 8. Details on this clone: Its antigen remains unknown.

Libraries were prepared by immunoSEQ multiplex PCR; TCRdb keeps only in-frame clonotypes and omits some of them. The sample carries about 2,500,000 clones, approximately 90% recorded once. The sample was naive CD4+ T cells sorted from blood. This sample's subset: CD45RA+ positively selected. The J gene is TRBJ2-3, the V gene TRBV6-4; 9 bases match TRBD2. The TCR was taken from a man aged 18 to 35 in good health. The CDR3 loop is CASSDPELAGPTDTQYF. The CDR3 coding sequence is TGTGCCAGCAGTGACCCCGAGCTAGCGGGACCCACAGATACGCAGTATTTT.